The following is a T cell receptor (beta chain) sequence with its context. The data stem from a study of cytomegalovirus exposure and HLA in healthy donors. Both 60 Vbeta primers and 13 Jbeta primers went into the PCR. The protocol was immunoSEQ multiplex PCR, while the TCRdb copy is restricted to in-frame clones and leaves out a portion. Counted here are about 200,000 clones, roughly 83% occurring once; the ten biggest clones make up approximately 0.4%. From germline, CDR1 is MNHEY and CDR2 SVGAGI. Trimming at V came to 5 bases and at J to 15 bases, leaving 6 bases not matched to a gene. The CDR3 length is 11 residues.

The chain carries TRBV6-5 and TRBJ1-4; TRBD1 matches at 7 bases. This TCR was sampled from a male donor in good health and CMV-seropositive. Sequenced material: PBMCs. The CDR3 is CASSPGTELFF. The CDR3 nucleotides are TGTGCCAGCAGTCCCGGGACAGAATTGTTTTTT.